Listed below are T cell receptor beta chains from one sample, sequenced in a study of CD8 T cells in Susac syndrome. Each CDR3 protein is one row after TCRdb ran MiXCR on the immunoSEQ multiplex PCR reads. The sample has about 130,000 distinct CDR3 sequences, 90% to 95% seen once; the top ten hold more than 0.1%. The sequenced sample consisted of CD4+ T cells from PBMCs. The origin of the receptors is a human donor in good health. Each CDR3 is given with its conserved first and last residue. A D gene is named only where the DNA matches it firmly. Clone size is shown for a subset of rows, as once, few, many or a class of expanded clone.

-	TRBV25-1	-	TRBJ2-7	TGTGCCAGCAGTGATCCCAAATCCATGCTGGCCACCTACGAGCAGTACTTC	CASSDPKSMLATYEQYF
-	TRBV5-1	-	TRBJ2-7	TGCGCCAGCAGCTTGGAAGGATCCTACGAGCAGTACTTC	CASSLEGSYEQYF
-	TRBV3-1	-	TRBJ1-5	TGTGCCAGCAGCGTATGGGGGAATCAGCCCCAGCATTTT	CASSVWGNQPQHF
-	TRBV3-1	-	TRBJ2-6	TGTGCCAGCAGCCCTACAGAGATCATCTCCTCTGGGGCCAACGTCCTGACTTTC	CASSPTEIISSGANVLTF
-	TRBV12-3/TRBV12-4	-	TRBJ2-2	TGTGCCAGTGCAGGGAACGAATACACCGGGGAGCTGTTTTTT	CASAGNEYTGELFF
-	TRBV6-2/TRBV6-3	-	TRBJ2-3	TGTGCCAGCAGTTACCCCCCTCAGCGGAGCCGAGCCCCAGATACGCAGTATTTT	CASSYPPQRSRAPDTQYF
TRBD1	TRBV9	-	TRBJ1-2	TGTGCCAGCAGCCCCGGGACAGGGTATACCTATGGCTACACCTTC	CASSPGTGYTYGYTF
-	TRBV7-7	-	TRBJ2-2	TGTGCTAGCAGCTCCAGGGGAGGGGAGCTGTTTTTT	CASSSRGGELFF
-	TRBV2	-	TRBJ2-3	TGTGCCAGCAGTGAAGGGCTGGGCGTCTTAGATACGCAGTATTTT	CASSEGLGVLDTQYF
TRBD1	TRBV19	-	TRBJ2-5	TGTGCCAGTAGTATGCGGACAGGGGGCCGAGAGACCCAGTACTTC	CASSMRTGGRETQYF
TRBD2	TRBV19	-	TRBJ2-7	TGTGCCAGTAGCTCAACGGGGGGTTCCCCCTACGAGCAGTACTTC	CASSSTGGSPYEQYF
-	TRBV6-7	-	TRBJ1-5	TGTGCCAGCTCACAGCCCCAGCATTTT	CASSQPQHF
-	TRBV28	-	TRBJ2-7	TGTGCCAGCAGTTTACAGCAGAACTACGAGCAGTACTTC	CASSLQQNYEQYF
-	TRBV27	-	TRBJ2-7	TGTGCCAGCAGAAAACTGGGGCAAAGCTCCTACGAGCAGTACTTC	CASRKLGQSSYEQYF
-	TRBV29-1	-	TRBJ1-5	TGCAGCGTTGGGGGGCAGGGGATTTATAGCAATCAGCCCCAGCATTTT	CSVGGQGIYSNQPQHF
-	TRBV3-1	-	TRBJ1-4	TGTGCCAGCAGCCCCGGTGCAACTAATGAAAAACTGTTTTTT	CASSPGATNEKLFF
-	TRBV2	-	TRBJ1-5	TGTGCCAGCACTAAAAGGGGGGATCAGCCCCAGCATTTT	CASTKRGDQPQHF
-	TRBV2	-	TRBJ2-7	TGTGCCAGCAGTGAGGTCGGGACAAAAACCTACGAGCAGTACTTC	CASSEVGTKTYEQYF
-	TRBV18	-	TRBJ1-4	TGTGCCAGCTCACCACGAGGGGATGAAAAACTGTTTTTT	CASSPRGDEKLFF
TRBD1	TRBV19	-	TRBJ2-7	TGTGCCAGTACCTTCGGGACAGGGATAGGGTACGAGCAGTACTTC	CASTFGTGIGYEQYF
-	TRBV12-3/TRBV12-4	-	TRBJ2-7	TGTGCCAGCAGTTTAACGGGGCACTCCTCCTACGAGCAGTACTTC	CASSLTGHSSYEQYF
TRBD1	TRBV5-1	once	TRBJ2-3	TGCGCCAGCAGCTGGGGAGACAGGGGTCGGGCAGATACGCAGTATTTT	CASSWGDRGRADTQYF
TRBD1	TRBV5-1	-	TRBJ1-1	TGCGCCAGCAGCCTCGACAGGGGTCACACTGAAGCTTTCTTT	CASSLDRGHTEAFF
TRBD1	TRBV27	-	TRBJ1-2	TGTGCCAGCAGAAGACAGGGCGGCTATGGCTACACCTTC	CASRRQGGYGYTF
TRBD1	TRBV2	once	TRBJ2-7	TGTGCCAGCTCCTCCGGTGTGGACAGGGCCATGCGGGAGCAGTACTTC	CASSSGVDRAMREQYF
TRBD1	TRBV28	-	TRBJ1-1	TGTGCCAGCAGGATAACAGGGGGCAAAGCTTTCTTT	CASRITGGKAFF
-	TRBV29-1	-	TRBJ1-1	TGCAGCGTCGGGACATGGGTCCCTGAAGCTTTCTTT	CSVGTWVPEAFF
TRBD2	TRBV9	-	TRBJ2-1	TGTGCCAGCAGCGTTTTATCGGGCAGCGGGAGTCTCCGTAACAATGAGCAGTTCTTC	CASSVLSGSGSLRNNEQFF
-	TRBV28	-	TRBJ1-1	TGTGCCAGCTCTCTCGGTTCTGAAGCTTTCTTT	CASSLGSEAFF
TRBD1	TRBV6-1	-	TRBJ1-5	TGTGCCAGTACATCAGGGGGAATTCAGCCCCAGCATTTT	CASTSGGIQPQHF
-	TRBV6-6	-	TRBJ2-5	TGTGCCAGCAGTTACCCGTGGGAGACCCAGTACTTC	CASSYPWETQYF
-	TRBV25-1	-	TRBJ1-5	TGTGCCAGCAGCGACCGCCCGGGCAATCAGCCCCAGCATTTT	CASSDRPGNQPQHF
-	TRBV27	-	TRBJ2-7	TGTGCCAGCAGTTTTCGGGACGGAGCTTACGAGCAGTACTTC	CASSFRDGAYEQYF
TRBD2	TRBV7-8	once	TRBJ2-1	TGTGCCAGCAGCCCACTAGCGGGAGGAGGCACCTACAATGAGCAGTTCTTC	CASSPLAGGGTYNEQFF
-	TRBV7-9	-	TRBJ1-1	TGTGCCAGCAGCTCAATACAGACGGAGGCTTTCTTT	CASSSIQTEAFF
-	TRBV5-1	-	TRBJ2-3	TGCGCCAGCAGCAACGGGTCCCCCACAGATACGCAGTATTTT	CASSNGSPTDTQYF
-	TRBV3-1	-	TRBJ2-7	TGTGCCAGCAGCCAAGTTGGGGGTCTAGGAGAGCAGTACTTC	CASSQVGGLGEQYF
TRBD1	TRBV5-1	-	TRBJ1-1	TGCGCCAGCAGCTTGGCCAGGGGGAAGACCCATGAAGCTTTCTTT	CASSLARGKTHEAFF
TRBD1	TRBV5-6	-	TRBJ1-4	TGTGCCAGCAGCTTGGGGACAGGGGGAAATGAAAAACTGTTTTTT	CASSLGTGGNEKLFF
-	TRBV29-1	-	TRBJ2-2	TGCAGCGTTGGACGGGGGGCGCGGACCGGGGAGCTGTTTTTT	CSVGRGARTGELFF